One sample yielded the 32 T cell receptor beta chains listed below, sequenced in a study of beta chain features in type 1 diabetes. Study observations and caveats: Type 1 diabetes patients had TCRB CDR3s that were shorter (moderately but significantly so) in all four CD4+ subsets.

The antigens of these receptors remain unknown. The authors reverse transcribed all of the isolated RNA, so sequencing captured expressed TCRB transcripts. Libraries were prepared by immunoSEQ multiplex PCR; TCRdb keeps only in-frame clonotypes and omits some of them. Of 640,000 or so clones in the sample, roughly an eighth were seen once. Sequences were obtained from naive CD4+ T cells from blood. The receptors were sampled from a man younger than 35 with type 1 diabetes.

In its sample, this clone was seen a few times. The CDR3 bases are TGTGCCAGCAGTGACGGGACAGGGTCACCCTATGGCTACACCTTC. This sequence encodes CASSDGTGSPYGYTF. The chain links TRBV6-4 to TRBJ1-2, with 9 bases fitting TRBD1. V trimming: 2 bases; J trimming: 4 bases; junction bases outside the gene matches: 5. Germline V gene lookup returns CDR1 MRHNA and CDR2 SNTAGT. The CDR3 has 15 residues.

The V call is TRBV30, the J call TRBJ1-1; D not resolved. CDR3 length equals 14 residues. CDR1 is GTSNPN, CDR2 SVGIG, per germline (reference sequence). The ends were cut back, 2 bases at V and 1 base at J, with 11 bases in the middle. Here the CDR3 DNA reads TGTGCCTGGAGTTCGGGGAGGACGAACACTGAAGCTTTCTTT. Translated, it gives CAWSSGRTNTEAFF.

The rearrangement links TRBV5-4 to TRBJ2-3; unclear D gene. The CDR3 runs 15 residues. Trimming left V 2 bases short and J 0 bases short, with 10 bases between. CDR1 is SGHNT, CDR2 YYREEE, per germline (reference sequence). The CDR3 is CASSFNWGSTDTQYF. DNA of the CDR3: TGTGCCAGCAGCTTTAATTGGGGAAGCACAGATACGCAGTATTTT.

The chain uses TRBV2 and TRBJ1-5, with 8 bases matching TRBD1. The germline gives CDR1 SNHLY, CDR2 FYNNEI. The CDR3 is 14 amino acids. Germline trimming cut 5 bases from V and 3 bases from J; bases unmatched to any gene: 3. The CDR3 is CASSRTGSNQPQHF. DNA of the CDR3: TGTGCCAGCAGTCGGACAGGGTCCAATCAGCCCCAGCATTTT.

CDR3 sequence: CATSRDHGDGNTIYF. CDR3 nucleotides: TGTGCCACCAGCAGAGATCACGGTGACGGTAACACCATATATTTT. J is TRBJ1-3 and V is TRBV15; D gene unclear. Trimming stripped 0 bases from V and 7 bases from J, with 13 bases between. The CDR3 covers 15 residues. Germline CDR1 and CDR2: LNHNV and YYDKDF (reference sequence).

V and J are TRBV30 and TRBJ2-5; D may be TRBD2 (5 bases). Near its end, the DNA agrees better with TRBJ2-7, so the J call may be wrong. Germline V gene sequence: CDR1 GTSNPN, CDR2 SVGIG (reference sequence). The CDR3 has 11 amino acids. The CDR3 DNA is TGTGCCTGGTCGGGGTCCTACGAGCAGTACTTC. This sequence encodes CAWSGSYEQYF.

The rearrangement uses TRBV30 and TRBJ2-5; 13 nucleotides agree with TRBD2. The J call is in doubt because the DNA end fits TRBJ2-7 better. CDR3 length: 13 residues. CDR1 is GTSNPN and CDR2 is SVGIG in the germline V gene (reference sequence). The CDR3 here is CAWTGLAGNEQYF. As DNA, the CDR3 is TGTGCCTGGACGGGACTAGCGGGGAACGAGCAGTACTTC.

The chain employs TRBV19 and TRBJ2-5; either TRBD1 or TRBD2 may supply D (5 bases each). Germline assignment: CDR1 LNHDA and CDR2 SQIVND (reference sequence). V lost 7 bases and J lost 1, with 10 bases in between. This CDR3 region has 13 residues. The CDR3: CASKGTLQETQYF. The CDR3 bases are TGTGCCAGTAAGGGGACCCTCCAAGAGACCCAGTACTTC.

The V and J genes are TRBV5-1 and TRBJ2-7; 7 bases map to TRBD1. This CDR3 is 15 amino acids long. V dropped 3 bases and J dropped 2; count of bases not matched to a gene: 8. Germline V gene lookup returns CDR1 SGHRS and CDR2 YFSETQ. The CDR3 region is CASSWWTGITYEQYF. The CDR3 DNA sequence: TGCGCCAGCAGCTGGTGGACAGGAATTACCTACGAGCAGTACTTC.

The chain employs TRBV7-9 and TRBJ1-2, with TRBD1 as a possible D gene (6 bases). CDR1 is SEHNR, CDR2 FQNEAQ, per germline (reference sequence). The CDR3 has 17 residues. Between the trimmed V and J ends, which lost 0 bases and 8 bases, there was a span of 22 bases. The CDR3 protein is CASSLAPIQGFIMGYTF. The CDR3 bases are TGTGCCAGCAGCTTAGCGCCGATCCAGGGGTTTATTATGGGCTACACCTTC. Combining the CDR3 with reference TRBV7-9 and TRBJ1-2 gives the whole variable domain DTGVSQNPRHKITKRGQNVTFRCDPISEHNRLYWYRQTLGQGPEFLTYFQNEAQLEKSRLLSDRFSAERPKGSFSTLEIQRTEQGDSAMYLCASSLAPIQGFIMGYTFGSGTRLTVV.

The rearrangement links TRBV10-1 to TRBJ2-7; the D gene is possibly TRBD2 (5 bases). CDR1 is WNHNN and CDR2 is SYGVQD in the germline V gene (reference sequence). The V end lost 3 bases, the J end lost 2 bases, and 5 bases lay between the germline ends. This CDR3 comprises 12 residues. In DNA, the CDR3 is TGCGCCAGCAGTGACGGGGCCTACGAGCAGTACTTC. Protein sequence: CASSDGAYEQYF.

This chain's CDR3 is CASSNRGGETQYF. CDR3 coding DNA: TGTGCCAGCAGCAACAGGGGAGGAGAGACCCAGTACTTC. The rearrangement joins TRBV14 to TRBJ2-5; D possibly corresponds to TRBD1 (7 bases). Trimming shortened V by 5 bases and J by 4 bases, and 11 bases separated the two germline ends. This CDR3 has 13 amino acids. Germline lookup yields CDR1 SGHDN and CDR2 FVKESK.

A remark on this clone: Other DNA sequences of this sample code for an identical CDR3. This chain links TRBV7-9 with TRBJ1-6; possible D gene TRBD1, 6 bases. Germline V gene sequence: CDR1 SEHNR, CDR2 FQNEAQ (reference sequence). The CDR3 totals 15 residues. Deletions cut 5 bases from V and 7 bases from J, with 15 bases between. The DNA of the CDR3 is TGTGCCAGCAGCCCCGAGACAGGCGGGAATTCACCCCTCCACTTT. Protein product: CASSPETGGNSPLHF.

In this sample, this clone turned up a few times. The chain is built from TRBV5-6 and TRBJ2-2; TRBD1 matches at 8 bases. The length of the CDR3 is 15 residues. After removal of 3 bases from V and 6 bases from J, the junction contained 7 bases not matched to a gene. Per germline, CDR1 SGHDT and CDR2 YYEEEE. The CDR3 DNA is TGTGCCAGCAGCTCCTGGACAGGGCTCCCCGGGGAGCTGTTTTTT. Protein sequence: CASSSWTGLPGELFF.

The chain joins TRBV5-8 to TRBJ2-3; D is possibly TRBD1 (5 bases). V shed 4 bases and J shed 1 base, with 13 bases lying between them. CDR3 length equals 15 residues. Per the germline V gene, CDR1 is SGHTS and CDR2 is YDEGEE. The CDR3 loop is CASSAQGSRTDTQYF. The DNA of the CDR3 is TGTGCCAGCAGCGCCCAGGGCAGCCGCACAGATACGCAGTATTTT.

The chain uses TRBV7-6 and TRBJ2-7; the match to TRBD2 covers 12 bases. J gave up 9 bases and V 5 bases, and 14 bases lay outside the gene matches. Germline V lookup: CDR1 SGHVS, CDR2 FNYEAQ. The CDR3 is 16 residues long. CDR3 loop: CASSTSPGLAGPRQYF. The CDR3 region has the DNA TGTGCCAGCAGCACTTCACCGGGACTAGCGGGCCCTAGGCAGTACTTC.

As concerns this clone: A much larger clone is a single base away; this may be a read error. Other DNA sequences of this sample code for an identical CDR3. The CDR3, as DNA: TGTGCCAGCAGCTTAGACCAAGAGACCCAGTACTTC. The encoded protein is CASSLDQETQYF. The chain recombines TRBV11-1 with TRBJ2-5; D is undetermined. This CDR3 comprises 12 residues. Germline CDR1 and CDR2: SGHAT and FQDESV (reference sequence). V was cut by 1 base and J by 0 bases, with 0 bases left in between.

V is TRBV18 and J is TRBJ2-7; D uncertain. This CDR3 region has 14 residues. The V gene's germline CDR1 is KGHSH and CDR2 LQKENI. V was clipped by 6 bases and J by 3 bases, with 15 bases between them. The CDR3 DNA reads TGTGCCAGCTCTCCCGACCCATCGGGCTACGAGCAGTACTTC. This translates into CASSPDPSGYEQYF. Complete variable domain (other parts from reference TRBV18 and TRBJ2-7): NAGVMQNPRHLVRRRGQEARLRCSPMKGHSHVYWYRQLPEEGLKFMVYLQKENIIDESGMPKERFSAEFPKEGPSILRIQQVVRGDSAAYFCASSPDPSGYEQYFGPGTRLTVT.

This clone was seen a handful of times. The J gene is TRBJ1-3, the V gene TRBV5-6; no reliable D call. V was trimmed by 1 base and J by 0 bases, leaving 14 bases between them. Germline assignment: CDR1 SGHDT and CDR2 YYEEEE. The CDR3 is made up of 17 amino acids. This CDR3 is CASSLRGPAHSGNTIYF. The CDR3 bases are TGTGCCAGCAGCTTGCGTGGCCCGGCTCACTCTGGAAACACCATATATTTT.

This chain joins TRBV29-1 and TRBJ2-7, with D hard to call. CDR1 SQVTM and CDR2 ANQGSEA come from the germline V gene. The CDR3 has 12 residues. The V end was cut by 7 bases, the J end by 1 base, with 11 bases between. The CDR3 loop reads CSALQNSYEQYF. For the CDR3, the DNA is TGCAGCGCCCTACAGAATTCCTACGAGCAGTACTTC.

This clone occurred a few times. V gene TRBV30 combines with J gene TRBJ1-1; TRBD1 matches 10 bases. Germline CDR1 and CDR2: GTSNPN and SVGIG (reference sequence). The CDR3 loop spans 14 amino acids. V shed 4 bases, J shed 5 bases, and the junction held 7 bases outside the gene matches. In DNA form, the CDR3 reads TGTGCCTGGACCTCGACAGGGGGCGGGACTGAAGCTTTCTTT. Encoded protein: CAWTSTGGGTEAFF.

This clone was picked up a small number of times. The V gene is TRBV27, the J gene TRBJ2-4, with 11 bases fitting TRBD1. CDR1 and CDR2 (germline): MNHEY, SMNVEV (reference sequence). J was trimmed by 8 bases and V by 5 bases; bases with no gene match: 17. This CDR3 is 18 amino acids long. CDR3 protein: CASSLMAGRWTGGDIQYF. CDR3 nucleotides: TGTGCCAGCAGTCTTATGGCTGGGCGATGGACAGGGGGCGACATTCAGTACTTC.

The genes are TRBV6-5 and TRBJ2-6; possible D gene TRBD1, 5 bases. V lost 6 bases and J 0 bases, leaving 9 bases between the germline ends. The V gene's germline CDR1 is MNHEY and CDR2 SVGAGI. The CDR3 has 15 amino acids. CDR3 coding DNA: TGTGCCAGCAGACTACAGGACTCTGGGGCCAACGTCCTGACTTTC. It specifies CASRLQDSGANVLTF.

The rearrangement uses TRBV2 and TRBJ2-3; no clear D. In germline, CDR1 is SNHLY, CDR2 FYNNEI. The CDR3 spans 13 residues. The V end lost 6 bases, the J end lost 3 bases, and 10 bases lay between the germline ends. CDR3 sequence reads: CASRTEMTDTQYF. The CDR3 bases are TGTGCCAGCAGGACGGAGATGACAGATACGCAGTATTTT.

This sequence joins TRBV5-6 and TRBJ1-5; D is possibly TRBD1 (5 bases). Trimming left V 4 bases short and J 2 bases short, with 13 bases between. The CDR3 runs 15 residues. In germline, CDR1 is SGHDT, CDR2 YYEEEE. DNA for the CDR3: TGTGCCAGCAGCCTTCAGGGCAGCGGCAATCAGCCCCAGCATTTT. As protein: CASSLQGSGNQPQHF.

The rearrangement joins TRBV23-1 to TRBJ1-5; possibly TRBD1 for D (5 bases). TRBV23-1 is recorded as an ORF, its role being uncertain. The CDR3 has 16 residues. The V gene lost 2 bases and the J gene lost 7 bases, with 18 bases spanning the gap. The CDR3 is CASSQGDAGDQQPQHF. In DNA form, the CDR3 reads TGCGCCAGCAGTCAAGGAGACGCGGGGGATCAGCAGCCCCAGCATTTT.

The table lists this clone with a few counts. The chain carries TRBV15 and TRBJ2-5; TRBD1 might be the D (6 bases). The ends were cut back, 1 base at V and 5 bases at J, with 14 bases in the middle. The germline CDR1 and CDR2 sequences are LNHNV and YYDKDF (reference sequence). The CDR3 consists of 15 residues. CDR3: CATSRGGSQGETQYF. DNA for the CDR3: TGTGCCACCAGCAGAGGAGGCAGCCAGGGGGAGACCCAGTACTTC.

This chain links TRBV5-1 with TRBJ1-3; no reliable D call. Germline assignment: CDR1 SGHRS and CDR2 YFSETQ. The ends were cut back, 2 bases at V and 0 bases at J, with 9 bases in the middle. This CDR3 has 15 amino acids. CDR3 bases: TGCGCCAGCAGCTTCAGTTCCAACTCTGGAAACACCATATATTTT. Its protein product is CASSFSSNSGNTIYF. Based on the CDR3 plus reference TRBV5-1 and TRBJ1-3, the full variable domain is KAGVTQTPRYLIKTRGQQVTLSCSPISGHRSVSWYQQTPGQGLQFLFEYFSETQRNKGNFPGRFSGRQFSNSRSEMNVSTLELGDSALYLCASSFSSNSGNTIYFGEGSWLTVV.

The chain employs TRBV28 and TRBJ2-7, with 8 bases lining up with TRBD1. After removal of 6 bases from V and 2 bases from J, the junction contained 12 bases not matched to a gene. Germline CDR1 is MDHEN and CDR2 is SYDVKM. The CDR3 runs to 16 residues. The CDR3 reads CASRPPTGQGPYEQYF. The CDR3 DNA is TGTGCCAGCAGACCCCCCACCGGACAGGGACCCTACGAGCAGTACTTC.

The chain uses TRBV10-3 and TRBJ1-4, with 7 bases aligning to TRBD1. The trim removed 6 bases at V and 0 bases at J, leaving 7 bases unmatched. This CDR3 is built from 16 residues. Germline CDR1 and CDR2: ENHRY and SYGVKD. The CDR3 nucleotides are TGTGCCATCAGCCGGACAGGCTTATCAACTAATGAAAAACTGTTTTTT. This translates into CAISRTGLSTNEKLFF.

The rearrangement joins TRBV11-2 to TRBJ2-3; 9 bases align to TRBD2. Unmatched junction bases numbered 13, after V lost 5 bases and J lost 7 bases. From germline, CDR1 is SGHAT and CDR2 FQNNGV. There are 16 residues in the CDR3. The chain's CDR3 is CASSGEGLATRNTQYF. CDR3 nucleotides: TGTGCCAGCAGCGGGGAGGGACTAGCTACCCGGAATACGCAGTATTTT.

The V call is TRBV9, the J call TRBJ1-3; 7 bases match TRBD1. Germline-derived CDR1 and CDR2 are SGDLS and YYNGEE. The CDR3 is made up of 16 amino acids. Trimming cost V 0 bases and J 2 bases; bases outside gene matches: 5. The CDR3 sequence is CASSVGGQIPGNTIYF. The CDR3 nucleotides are TGTGCCAGCAGCGTAGGGGGACAGATCCCTGGAAACACCATATATTTT.